Listed below are T cell receptor beta chains from one sample, sequenced in a study of response to subunit inactivated influenza vaccine. TCRdb re-derived calls from the RT-PCR reads in MiXCR, one entry per CDR3 protein. The repertoire holds about 800,000 distinct CDR3 sequences, about 20% seen once, with about a tenth in the top ten. The sequences come from PBMCs from blood, collected about 5 days after vaccination. Every receptor here comes from a man aged 50 to 59 who received an inactivated influenza vaccine. CDR3s include the opening cysteine and the closing phenylalanine or tryptophan. D genes are given only for firm matches. Expanded clones get a size class; other rows say once, few or many, or leave the size out.

14,.,.,TRBJ2-7,TRBV10-3,CAISESSSNYEQYF,TGTGCCATCAGTGAGTCGTCTAGCAACTACGAGCAGTACTTC
16,.,few,TRBJ2-3,TRBV9,CASSVGGATSTDTQYF,TGTGCCAGCAGCGTAGGTGGGGCGACTAGCACAGATACGCAGTATTTT
15,.,few,TRBJ2-7,TRBV28,CASSLGSLGSDEQYF,TGTGCCAGCAGTTTAGGGTCGTTAGGGTCGGACGAGCAGTACTTC
14,.,.,TRBJ2-7,TRBV11-2,CASSFNSRLYEQYF,TGTGCCAGCAGCTTTAACAGCAGACTATACGAGCAGTACTTC
17,.,few,TRBJ1-1,TRBV9,CASSVGGIRGENTEAFF,TGTGCCAGCAGCGTAGGGGGAATCAGGGGCGAGAACACTGAAGCTTTCTTT
13,.,.,TRBJ2-3,TRBV6-1,CASSEVRIDTQYF,TGTGCCAGCAGTGAAGTCAGAATAGATACGCAGTATTTT
16,.,.,TRBJ2-7,TRBV14,CASSHLGRSGSYEQYF,TGTGCCAGCAGCCACCTGGGCCGGAGTGGGTCTTACGAGCAGTACTTC
16,.,.,TRBJ2-3,TRBV20-1,CSADLPQGLLTDTQYF,TGCAGTGCCGACCTTCCGCAGGGACTTCTCACAGATACGCAGTATTTT
16,TRBD2,.,TRBJ2-4,TRBV7-9,CASSRSSGRFGNIQYF,TGTGCCAGCAGCCGTTCTAGCGGGAGATTTGGAAACATTCAGTACTTC
19,TRBD2,.,TRBJ2-7,TRBV3-1,CASSGRGQGGTSGRYEQYF,TGTGCCAGCAGCGGACGAGGACAGGGGGGGACTAGCGGGAGGTACGAGCAGTACTTC
18,.,few,TRBJ2-3,TRBV10-3,CAISRRGRTEASTDTQYF,TGTGCCATCAGTCGGAGAGGTCGGACGGAGGCTAGCACAGATACGCAGTATTTT
11,.,many,TRBJ2-7,TRBV29-1,CSVGQSYEQYF,TGCAGCGTTGGACAGAGCTACGAGCAGTACTTC
15,.,.,TRBJ1-2,TRBV18,CASSPGPPPNYGYTF,TGTGCCAGCTCACCGGGTCCACCTCCTAACTATGGCTACACCTTC
14,.,many,TRBJ2-1,TRBV5-5,CASSLFGQDNEQFF,TGTGCCAGCAGCTTGTTTGGCCAGGACAATGAGCAGTTCTTC
13,TRBD1,many,TRBJ2-7,TRBV20-1,CSVDRDLPYEQYF,TGCAGTGTGGACAGGGACCTCCCCTACGAGCAGTACTTC
16,.,few,TRBJ2-7,TRBV7-8,CASSLFRAALAYEQYF,TGTGCCAGCAGCTTATTCAGGGCGGCGCTCGCCTACGAGCAGTACTTC
12,.,.,TRBJ1-2,TRBV7-2,CASTTLSEGYTF,TGTGCCAGCACGACATTATCAGAGGGCTACACCTTC